This T cell receptor beta chain comes out of a study of cytomegalovirus exposure and HLA in healthy donors. Across the study: Roughly 77 million unique TCRs from HLA-typed donors made up an early data release.

Per germline, CDR1 MGHRA and CDR2 YSYEKL. The CDR3 is 16 residues long. V was pared by 1 base and J by 9 bases, with 16 bases between. Study outcomes and limitations: The study designated 150 or so TCR beta chains cytomegalovirus-associated. Most TCR beta V segments were productive about 87% or about 30% of the time in an earlier analysis. TCR beta sequences reportedly predicted the HLA-A and HLA-B alleles of most subjects accurately.

This clone turned up a few times. The target antigen is unknown. It was with 60 Vbeta and 13 Jbeta primers that the PCR ran. Measured with immunoSEQ multiplex PCR; TCRdb has only the in-frame clones, and not every one. This sample has 150,000 to 200,000 clones, with 70% found just once. What was sequenced was PBMCs. V is TRBV4-1 and J is TRBJ2-6, with D hard to call. The TCR comes from a young man in good health and CMV-seropositive. CDR3 residues: CASSQVGRPGGNVLTF. The CDR3 DNA is TGCGCCAGCAGCCAAGTCGGCAGGCCTGGTGGCAACGTCCTGACTTTC.